The clone carrying this T cell receptor beta chain came up once. With 3 bases removed from V and 7 bases from J, the gap between germline ends came to 13 bases. The CDR3 contains 13 residues. The germline CDR1 and CDR2 sequences are SGHDT and YYEEEE. This specimen comes from a study of blood T cell repertoires in COVID-19. About the study: Researchers got acute and convalescent COVID-19 samples from the United States, Italy and Spain. Sources were T cells, B-cell-depleted T cells, or PBMCs; the material itself was cDNA or gDNA.

In the authors' methods: Amplification of reference gene primers was used by the study to estimate nucleated cell counts. This table comes from immunoSEQ multiplex PCR, and its TCRdb copy is limited to in-frame clones, with some not included. V, J and clone size are taken as reported in that table, and D and trimming were inferred from the DNA itself. The data contain some 70,000 clones, about 90% of them singletons. Seattle participants joined during active infection and were tracked over time. The source of this sequence is a man over 45 with COVID-19, enrolled during active disease. The sequenced sample was peripheral blood. The rearrangement joins TRBV5-6 to TRBJ1-2, with D perhaps TRBD1 (6 bases). CDR3 in amino acids: CASSWPGVSGYTF. In nucleotides, the CDR3 is TGTGCCAGCAGCTGGCCAGGGGTGAGTGGCTACACCTTC.